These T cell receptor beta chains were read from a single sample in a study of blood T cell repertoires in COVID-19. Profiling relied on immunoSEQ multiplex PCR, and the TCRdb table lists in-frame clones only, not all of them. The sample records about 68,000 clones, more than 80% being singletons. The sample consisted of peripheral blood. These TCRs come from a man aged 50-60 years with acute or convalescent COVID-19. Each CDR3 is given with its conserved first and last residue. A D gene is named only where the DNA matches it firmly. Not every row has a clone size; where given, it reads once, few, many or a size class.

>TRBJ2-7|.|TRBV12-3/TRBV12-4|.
CASSLATGYEQYF
TGTGCCAGCAGTTTAGCGACGGGATACGAGCAGTACTTC
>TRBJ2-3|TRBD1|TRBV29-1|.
CSVGRARSEPGQGDTQYF
TGCAGCGTTGGGAGAGCGAGATCCGAACCGGGACAGGGGGATACGCAGTATTTT
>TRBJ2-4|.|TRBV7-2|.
CASSLAGLAKNIQYF
TGTGCCAGCAGCTTAGCCGGTTTAGCCAAAAACATTCAGTACTTC
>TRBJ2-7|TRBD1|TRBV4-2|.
CASSQGRGTGVYEQYF
TGTGCCAGCAGCCAAGGAAGAGGGACAGGTGTATACGAGCAGTACTTC
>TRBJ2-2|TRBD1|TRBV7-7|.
CASSSQGVANTGELFF
TGTGCCAGCAGCTCCCAGGGGGTAGCGAACACCGGGGAGCTGTTTTTT
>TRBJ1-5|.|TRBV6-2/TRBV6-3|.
CASSYLGLNSNQPQHF
TGTGCCAGCAGTTACCTAGGACTCAATAGCAATCAGCCCCAGCATTTT
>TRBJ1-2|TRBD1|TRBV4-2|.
CASSPGEGASYGYTF
TGTGCCAGCTCCCCCGGAGAGGGGGCCTCTTATGGCTACACCTTC
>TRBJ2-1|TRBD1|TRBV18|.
CASSGTGYYNEQFF
TGTGCCAGCTCAGGGACAGGGTACTACAATGAGCAGTTCTTC
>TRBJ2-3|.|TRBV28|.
CASSPDFGRTDTQYF
TGTGCCAGCAGTCCGGACTTCGGAAGAACAGATACGCAGTATTTT
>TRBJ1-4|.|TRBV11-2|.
CASSSLGVANEKLFF
TGTGCCAGCAGCTCCCTAGGGGTGGCTAATGAAAAACTGTTTTTT
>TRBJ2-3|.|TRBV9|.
CASSVFSGDTDTQYF
TGTGCCAGCAGCGTATTTAGCGGAGACACAGATACGCAGTATTTT
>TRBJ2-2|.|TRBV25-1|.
CASSEGAPDTGELFF
TGTGCCAGCAGTGAAGGAGCTCCCGACACCGGGGAGCTGTTTTTT
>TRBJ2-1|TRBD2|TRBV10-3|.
CAISDPASGRDYNEQFF
TGTGCCATCAGTGATCCGGCTAGCGGGAGGGACTACAATGAGCAGTTCTTC
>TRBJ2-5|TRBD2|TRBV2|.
CASLFPGPGLATKETQYF
TGTGCCAGCCTATTCCCCGGACCGGGACTAGCGACAAAAGAGACCCAGTACTTC
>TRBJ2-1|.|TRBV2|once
CASIISGSSNNEQFF
TGTGCCAGCATAATTTCAGGGTCGAGTAACAATGAGCAGTTCTTC
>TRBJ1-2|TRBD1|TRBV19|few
CASSVRGQKGYTF
TGTGCCAGTAGTGTCAGGGGGCAAAAAGGCTACACCTTC
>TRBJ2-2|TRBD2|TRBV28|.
CASIPGGEYTGELFF
TGTGCCAGCATTCCGGGGGGGGAGTACACCGGGGAGCTGTTTTTT
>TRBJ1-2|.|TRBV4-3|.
CASSQDITVDGYTF
TGCGCCAGCAGCCAAGATATCACCGTAGATGGCTACACCTTC
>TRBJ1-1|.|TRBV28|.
CATPLHYKEAFF
TGTGCCACCCCCCTACACTATAAAGAAGCTTTCTTT
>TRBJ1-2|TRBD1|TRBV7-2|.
CASSDGQPGGYGYTF
TGTGCCAGCAGCGACGGACAGCCAGGGGGCTATGGCTACACCTTC
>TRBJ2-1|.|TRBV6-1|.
CASSGREAKDYNEQFF
TGTGCCAGCAGTGGGCGGGAAGCGAAAGACTACAATGAGCAGTTCTTC
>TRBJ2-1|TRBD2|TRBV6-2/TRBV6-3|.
CASSYGTSGSDEQFF
TGTGCCAGCAGTTACGGGACTAGCGGGTCGGATGAGCAGTTCTTC
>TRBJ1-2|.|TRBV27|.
CASSFEGSYGYTF
TGTGCCAGCAGTTTTGAAGGGAGCTATGGCTACACCTTC
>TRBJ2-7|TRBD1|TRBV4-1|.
CASSQSTGEMYEQYF
TGCGCCAGCAGCCAATCCACAGGGGAAATGTACGAGCAGTACTTC
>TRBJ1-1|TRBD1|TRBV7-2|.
CASSPAPGQGTVAFF
TGTGCCAGCAGCCCAGCCCCGGGACAGGGTACGGTTGCTTTCTTT
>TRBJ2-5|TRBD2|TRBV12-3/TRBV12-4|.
CASSFGGSETQYF
TGTGCCAGCAGTTTCGGCGGGAGTGAGACCCAGTACTTC
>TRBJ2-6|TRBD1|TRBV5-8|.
CASSSGGDSVSGANVLTF
TGTGCCAGCAGCTCAGGGGGCGATTCCGTCTCTGGGGCCAACGTCCTGACTTTC
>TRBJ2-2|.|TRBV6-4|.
CASSDSWGANTGELFF
TGTGCCAGCAGTGACTCGTGGGGCGCGAACACCGGGGAGCTGTTTTTT
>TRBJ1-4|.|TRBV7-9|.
CASSLRSGIGEKLFF
TGTGCCAGCAGCTTACGATCAGGGATCGGGGAAAAACTGTTTTTT
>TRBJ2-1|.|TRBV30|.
CARTTRTNYNEQFF
TGTGCCCGGACGACTAGAACCAACTACAATGAGCAGTTCTTC
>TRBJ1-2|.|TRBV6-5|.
CASSTGFANYGYTF
TGTGCCAGCAGTACAGGGTTCGCTAACTATGGCTACACCTTC
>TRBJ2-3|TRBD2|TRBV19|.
CASSAAGAADTQYF
TGTGCCAGTAGTGCAGCGGGAGCCGCAGATACGCAGTATTTT
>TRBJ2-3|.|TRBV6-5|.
CASSYSPTGTDTQYF
TGTGCCAGCAGTTACTCGCCCACAGGCACAGATACGCAGTATTTT
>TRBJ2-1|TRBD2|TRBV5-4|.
CASSETSGSTNEQFF
TGTGCCAGCAGCGAGACTAGCGGGAGTACAAATGAGCAGTTCTTC
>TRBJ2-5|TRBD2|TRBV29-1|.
CSVAKREVETQYF
TGCAGCGTTGCCAAGCGGGAGGTGGAGACCCAGTACTTC
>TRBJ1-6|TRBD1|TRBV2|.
CATGTVNNSPLHF
TGTGCCACCGGGACAGTTAATAATTCACCCCTCCACTTT